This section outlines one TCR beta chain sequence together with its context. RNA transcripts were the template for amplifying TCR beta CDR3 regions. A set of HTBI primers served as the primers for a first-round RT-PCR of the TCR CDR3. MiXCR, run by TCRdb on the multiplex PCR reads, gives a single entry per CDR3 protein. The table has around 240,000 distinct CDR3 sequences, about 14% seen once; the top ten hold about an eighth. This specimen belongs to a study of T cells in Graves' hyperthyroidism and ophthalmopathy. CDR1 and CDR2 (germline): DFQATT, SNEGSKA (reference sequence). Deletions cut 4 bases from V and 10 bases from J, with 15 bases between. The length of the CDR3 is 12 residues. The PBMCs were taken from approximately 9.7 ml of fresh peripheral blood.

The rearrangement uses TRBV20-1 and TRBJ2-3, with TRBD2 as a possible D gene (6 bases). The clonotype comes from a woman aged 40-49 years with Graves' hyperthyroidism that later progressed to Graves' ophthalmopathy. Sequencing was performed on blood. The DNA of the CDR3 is TGCAGTGCTACTTCAACGGGAGTGGCGCAGTATTTT. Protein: CSATSTGVAQYF.